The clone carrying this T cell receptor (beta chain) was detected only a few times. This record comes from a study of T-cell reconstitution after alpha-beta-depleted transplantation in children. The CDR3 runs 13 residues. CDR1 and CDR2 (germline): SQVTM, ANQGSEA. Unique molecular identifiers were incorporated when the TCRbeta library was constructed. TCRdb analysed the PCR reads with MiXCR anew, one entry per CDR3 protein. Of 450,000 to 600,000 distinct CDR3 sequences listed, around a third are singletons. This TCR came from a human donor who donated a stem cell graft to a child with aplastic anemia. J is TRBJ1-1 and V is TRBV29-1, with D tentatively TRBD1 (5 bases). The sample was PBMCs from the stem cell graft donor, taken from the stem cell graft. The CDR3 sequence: CGAGGPGGTEAFF. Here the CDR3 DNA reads TGCGGGGCGGGCGGACCCGGGGGAACTGAAGCTTTCTTT. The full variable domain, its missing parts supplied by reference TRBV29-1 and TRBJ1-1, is SAVISQKPSRDICQRGTSLTIQCQVDSQVTMMFWYRQQPGQSLTLIATANQGSEATYESGFVIDKFPISRPNLTFSTLTVSNMSPEDSSIYLCGAGGPGGTEAFFGQGTRLTVV.